The 10 T cell receptor beta chains reported below all come from one sample, sequenced in a study of T cell changes during pregnancy in multiple sclerosis (dated by TCRdb to about 2019). The receptor library was made with the immunoSEQ multiplex PCR assay. In TCRdb, the immuneACCESS table is reduced to in-frame sequences with V and J assigned. These tables do not hold every clone; where another copy was compared, an unresolved V gene accounts for under half, and the others remain unexplained. In this sample the table shows tens of thousands of clones, roughly 90% of which occur a single time. The ten largest account for approximately 9.5% of the sample. Sample: peripheral blood, taken after pregnancy. The receptors stem from a female donor in good health, enrolled as a control in a pregnancy study.

The chain has TRBV27 and TRBJ1-2; tentatively, D is TRBD1 (6 bases). The CDR3 extends over 14 amino acids. Looked up from germline, CDR1 is MNHEY and CDR2 is SMNVEV (reference sequence). Trimming removed 3 bases at V and 7 bases at J, with 15 bases between. The CDR3 is CASSFTANRAGYTF. As DNA, the CDR3 is TGTGCCAGCAGTTTTACGGCGAACAGGGCTGGCTACACCTTC.

This sequence joins TRBV18 and TRBJ2-3; the D gene is possibly TRBD1 (5 bases). The CDR3 runs to 14 residues. Germline assignment: CDR1 KGHSH and CDR2 LQKENI. With 1 base removed from V and 6 bases from J, the gap between germline ends came to 11 bases. The CDR3 DNA is TGTGCCAGCTCACCACGATCAGCAGGGGATACGCAGTATTTT. Translation gives CASSPRSAGDTQYF.

The genes are TRBV6-5 and TRBJ1-1, with D possibly being TRBD1 (6 bases). Deletions cut 6 bases from V and 6 bases from J, with 14 bases between. Germline CDR1 reads MNHEY; CDR2 reads SVGAGI. This CDR3 contains 13 residues. The CDR3 nucleotides read TGTGCCAGCAGCCCCCAGGGGATCTCTGAAGCTTTCTTT. Encoded protein: CASSPQGISEAFF.

J is TRBJ1-2 and V is TRBV19; the match to TRBD1 covers 8 bases. The CDR3 runs 13 residues. Trimming at V came to 1 base and at J to 8 bases, leaving 3 bases not matched to a gene. The germline V gene has CDR1 LNHDA and CDR2 SQIVND (reference sequence). CDR3 DNA: TGTGCCAGTAGTATAGGACAGGGGATAGGCTACACCTTC. Translation gives CASSIGQGIGYTF.

On this clone: Relative to the germline gene, one junction end is altered; a read error may explain this. The J gene is TRBJ2-5, the V gene TRBV7-7; TRBD2 might be the D (5 bases). From germline, CDR1 is SSHAT and CDR2 FNYEAQ (reference sequence). The CDR3 is made up of 15 amino acids. The DNA of the CDR3 is TGTGCTAGCAGCCCCGGAGGAGCCGCGGCTGAGACCCAGTACTTC. Its translation: CASSPGGAAAETQYF.

The chain uses TRBV4-2 and TRBJ1-4; weak D call: TRBD1 (5 bases). Germline V gives CDR1 LGHNA, CDR2 YNFKEQ. The CDR3 totals 17 residues. Trimming pared 1 base from V and 0 bases from J, leaving 12 bases between. CDR3 amino acids: CASSQGIVGATNEKLFF. As DNA, the CDR3 is TGTGCCAGCAGCCAAGGTATCGTAGGGGCAACTAATGAAAAACTGTTTTTT.

The chain employs TRBV7-9 and TRBJ2-1, with D maybe TRBD1 (6 bases). Trimming removed 1 base from V and 2 bases from J, with 12 bases in between. Germline values: CDR1 SEHNR, CDR2 FQNEAQ (reference sequence). The CDR3 sequence is 16 residues long. CDR3 sequence reads: CASSLDRGLAYNEQFF. The CDR3 coding sequence is TGTGCCAGCAGCTTAGATAGGGGGTTAGCCTACAATGAGCAGTTCTTC.

The chain couples TRBV7-2 to TRBJ2-5; 14 bases line up with TRBD2. This CDR3 comprises 16 residues. Germline CDR1 is SGHTA and CDR2 is FQGNSA. The V gene end was trimmed by 5 bases and the J gene end by 5 bases; junction bases not matched to a gene: 7. CDR3 DNA sequence: TGTGCCAGCAGCCCCGGGACTAGCGGGAGTTGGGAGACCCAGTACTTC. It translates to CASSPGTSGSWETQYF.

This clone showed up just once. This chain's CDR3 is CASGLPGSSYEQYF. The CDR3 DNA reads as TGTGCTAGTGGTTTACCGGGATCTTCCTACGAGCAGTACTTC. This rearrangement joins TRBV12-5 to TRBJ2-7, with D possibly matching TRBD2 (5 bases). CDR3 length equals 14 residues. V was cut by 3 bases and J by 1 base, with 10 bases left in between. In germline, CDR1 is LGHNT, CDR2 FRNRAP. Full variable domain (outside the CDR3, taken from reference TRBV12-5 and TRBJ2-7): DARVTQTPRHKVTEMGQEVTMRCQPILGHNTVFWYRQTMMQGLELLAYFRNRAPLDDSGMPKDRFSAEMPDATLATLKIQPSEPRDSAVYFCASGLPGSSYEQYFGPGTRLTVT.

This rearrangement joins TRBV2 to TRBJ2-7; 8 nucleotides match TRBD1. J was trimmed by 7 bases and V by 9 bases; bases with no gene match: 8. The germline V gene encodes CDR1 SNHLY and CDR2 FYNNEI. The CDR3 is 12 amino acids. In DNA, the CDR3 is TGTGCCAGTGCAGGACAGGGTAAGGAGCAGTACTTC. Protein product: CASAGQGKEQYF.